This TCR beta chain derives from a study of blood T cells in healthy people across ages. Whole-study findings and limits: Diversity was estimated from one million T cells, and these estimates were considered underestimates. There were more naive CD4+ cells and higher diversity in long-lived donors than in aged donors.

CDR3 length equals 13 residues. Germline CDR1 MNHEY, CDR2 SMNVEV (reference sequence). This clonotype was found many times. Its specificity is unknown. One end of the junction does not line up with germline, which may come from a read error. Primers used in a second PCR of roughly 6 to 11 cycles were a sample-barcoded 5' primer and a J-beta primer mix. With 12 random nucleotides, a template-switch adaptor tagged each individual cDNA molecule. The yield of each sample was at least 2.5 million CDR3-containing paired-end reads. TCRdb reprocessed the 5' RACE reads with MiXCR, giving one entry per CDR3 protein. The sample comprises about 1.5 million distinct CDR3 sequences, roughly 43% of which are singletons, and more than 4% rests with the top ten.

The genes are TRBV27 and TRBJ2-7; D remains ambiguous. The receptor's source is a woman between 18 and 29 years old in good health. Sequencing was done on a sample of blood. CDR3 in amino acids: CASSLSLAYEQYF. As DNA, the CDR3 is TGCGCCAGCAGCTTGTCTCTCGCCTACGAGCAGTACTTC.